What follows are 14 T cell receptor beta chains derived from one specimen sequenced in a study of blood T cell repertoires in COVID-19 (dated by TCRdb to the early 2020s). The library was prepared using the immunoSEQ multiplex PCR assay. Not all clones reach the TCRdb copy of this immuneACCESS table, which keeps in-frame sequences only. Checked studies attribute under half of the gap to unresolved V genes and leave the rest unexplained. The sample table records hundreds of thousands of clones; approximately 90% of these occur just once. The ten largest clones take up roughly 0.87% of the sample. Sequencing was done on a sample of peripheral blood. These receptors all come from a young man with COVID-19, enrolled during active disease.

A remark on this clone: The sample has other DNA sequences that encode this CDR3 too. The J gene is TRBJ1-6, the V gene TRBV27; 9 bases line up with TRBD1. Germline CDR1 is MNHEY and CDR2 is SMNVEV (reference sequence). The CDR3 loop spans 14 amino acids. J lost 7 bases, V lost 3 bases, and 1 base had no gene match. CDR3 in DNA: TGTGCCAGCAGTTTGACAGGGGGGAATTCACCCCTCCACTTT. Amino acids: CASSLTGGNSPLHF.

The chain combines TRBV6-1 with TRBJ1-2; TRBD1 agrees at 7 bases. V shed 2 bases and J 2 bases; nucleotides not matched to a gene: 5. CDR3 length: 15 amino acids. Per the germline V gene, CDR1 is MNHNS and CDR2 is SASEGT. The CDR3 sequence: CASSELQGPNYGYTF. The CDR3 DNA reads TGTGCCAGCAGTGAATTACAGGGGCCCAACTATGGCTACACCTTC.

This rearrangement joins TRBV6-1 to TRBJ1-1, with 12 bases matching TRBD1. The CDR3 consists of 15 residues. Per germline, CDR1 MNHNS and CDR2 SASEGT. Losses at the gene ends were 3 bases for V and 6 bases for J; bases not matched to a gene: 5. As DNA, the CDR3 is TGTGCCAGCAGTGAGTGGGGACAGGGGGCCCCTGAAGCTTTCTTT. As protein: CASSEWGQGAPEAFF.

The J gene is TRBJ2-7, the V gene TRBV6-1, with a weak D call TRBD1 (6 bases). CDR3 length equals 14 residues. Trimming left V 0 bases short and J 2 bases short, with 8 bases between. In germline, CDR1 is MNHNS, CDR2 SASEGT. The CDR3 coding sequence is TGTGCCAGCAGTGAAGCGGGGGCCACCTACGAGCAGTACTTC. Its protein is CASSEAGATYEQYF.

This clone is a singleton in its sample. The V and J genes are TRBV18 and TRBJ2-1; 8 bases are shared with TRBD2. The CDR3 is made up of 16 amino acids. CDR1 and CDR2 from the germline V gene are KGHSH and LQKENI. V trimming: 0 bases; J trimming: 12 bases; junction bases outside the gene matches: 13. CDR3 coding DNA: TGTGCCAGCTCACCACCCGGGCTAGCGGGCCCGGAGGGGCAGTTCTTC. This sequence encodes CASSPPGLAGPEGQFF.

The rearrangement joins TRBV7-9 to TRBJ1-2; no firm D call. CDR3 size: 13 residues. Trimming removed 0 bases at V and 4 bases at J, with 6 bases between. Germline V CDR1 and CDR2: SEHNR, FQNEAQ (reference sequence). CDR3 DNA: TGTGCCAGCAGCTTAGCCGACTTCTATGGCTACACCTTC. It is translated as CASSLADFYGYTF.

The gene calls are TRBV2 and TRBJ2-5, with TRBD2 matching over 8 bases. Germline values: CDR1 SNHLY, CDR2 FYNNEI. The J segment lost 1 base and the V segment lost 2 bases, leaving 3 bases of the junction unmatched. The CDR3 sequence is 15 residues long. Here the CDR3 reads CASSESLAGQETQYF. The CDR3 DNA reads TGTGCCAGCAGTGAAAGTCTAGCGGGCCAAGAGACCCAGTACTTC.

This chain connects TRBV27 to TRBJ2-2; 7 bases fit TRBD1. J was trimmed by 5 bases and V by 5 bases; bases with no gene match: 14. Germline-derived CDR1 and CDR2 are MNHEY and SMNVEV (reference sequence). This CDR3 comprises 17 residues. CDR3 in DNA: TGTGCCAGCAGTCTCGACAGGGAACTTGCAGTAACCGGGGAGCTGTTTTTT. It codes for CASSLDRELAVTGELFF.

The CDR3 nucleotides are TGCGCCAGCAGCTTGACCACCGGGACTAGCAACCCAGATACGCAGTATTTT. Translating it yields CASSLTTGTSNPDTQYF. The chain couples TRBV5-1 to TRBJ2-3, with 9 bases that match TRBD2. Germline lookup yields CDR1 SGHRS and CDR2 YFSETQ. This CDR3 region has 17 residues. V lost 1 base, J lost 4 bases, and 10 bases stayed unmatched.

This chain joins TRBV6-1 and TRBJ2-1; 7 bases fit TRBD1. The V and J ends lost 2 bases and 15 bases, in that order; junction bases with no gene match: 10. Germline V lookup: CDR1 MNHNS, CDR2 SASEGT. The CDR3 runs to 13 residues. DNA for the CDR3: TGTGCCAGCAGTGAATTCAGGGACAGCCAAGCGTTCTTC. Translation gives CASSEFRDSQAFF.

Here the CDR3 reads CASSDGYTSGKNTGELFF. In DNA, the CDR3 is TGTGCCAGCAGTGATGGCTATACTAGCGGGAAGAACACCGGGGAGCTGTTTTTT. The chain is built from TRBV2 and TRBJ2-2; 10 positions agree with TRBD2. CDR1 is SNHLY and CDR2 is FYNNEI in the germline V gene. Trimming removed 3 bases from V and 1 base from J; junction bases left unmatched: 8. The CDR3 has 18 amino acids. Full variable domain (rest looked up from reference TRBV2 and TRBJ2-2): EPEVTQTPSHQVTQMGQEVILRCVPISNHLYFYWYRQILGQKVEFLVSFYNNEISEKSEIFDDQFSVERPDGSNFTLKIRSTKLEDSAMYFCASSDGYTSGKNTGELFFGEGSRLTVL.

The chain couples TRBV11-2 to TRBJ1-1, with D possibly being TRBD1 (6 bases). Germline lookup yields CDR1 SGHAT and CDR2 FQNNGV. The CDR3 sequence is 14 residues long. V was pared by 0 bases and J by 5 bases, with 10 bases between. As DNA, the CDR3 is TGTGCCAGCAGCTTAGAAGGGGGAGGGACTGAAGCTTTCTTT. As protein: CASSLEGGGTEAFF. The variable domain in full, with the rest retrieved from reference TRBV11-2 and TRBJ1-1, is EAGVAQSPRYKIIEKRQSVAFWCNPISGHATLYWYQQILGQGPKLLIQFQNNGVVDDSQLPKDRFSAERLKGVDSTLKIQPAKLEDSAVYLCASSLEGGGTEAFFGQGTRLTVV.

About this clone itself: At one of its ends the junction is not consistent with the germline gene, which may arise from a read error. This chain links TRBV18 with TRBJ2-2, with 9 bases lining up with TRBD2. Germline V lookup: CDR1 KGHSH, CDR2 LQKENI. The CDR3 covers 15 residues. This CDR3 reads CASSPLAGNTGELFF. The CDR3 DNA follows: TGTGCCAGCTCGCCACTAGCGGGGAACACCGGGGAGCTGTTTTTT. Full variable domain (remainder filled in from reference TRBV18 and TRBJ2-2): NAGVMQNPRHLVRRRGQEARLRCSPMKGHSHVYWYRQLPEEGLKFMVYLQKENIIDESGMPKERFSAEFPKEGPSILRIQQVVRGDSAAYFCASSPLAGNTGELFFGEGSRLTVL.

V and J are TRBV18 and TRBJ2-7, with D unresolved. The CDR3 totals 15 residues. V lost 3 bases to trimming and J lost 0 bases, with 12 bases between them. CDR1 and CDR2 from the germline V gene are KGHSH and LQKENI. For the CDR3, the DNA is TGTGCCAGCTCACCTCTAGGCAGAAGCTCCTACGAGCAGTACTTC. Protein product: CASSPLGRSSYEQYF. Filled out from reference TRBV18 and TRBJ2-7, the complete variable domain reads NAGVMQNPRHLVRRRGQEARLRCSPMKGHSHVYWYRQLPEEGLKFMVYLQKENIIDESGMPKERFSAEFPKEGPSILRIQQVVRGDSAAYFCASSPLGRSSYEQYFGPGTRLTVT.